The T cell receptor beta chain under discussion was sequenced for a study of blood T cell repertoires in COVID-19. At the level of the study: Researchers got acute and convalescent COVID-19 samples from the United States, Italy and Spain. Sources were T cells, B-cell-depleted T cells, or PBMCs; the material itself was cDNA or gDNA.

Recruited during active infection, patients (from Seattle) were subsequently followed longitudinally. Original handling: Reference gene primer amplification in the assay estimated nucleated cell counts. Repertoires were generated with immunoSEQ multiplex PCR, while TCRdb's copy carries only in-frame clones and drops some. The V and J calls and clone size were taken over from that table, and D and trimming were inferred from the DNA. The data contain around 230,000 clones, over 75% of them seen just once; the ten biggest clones take up under 14%. This clonotype was sampled from a man in his fifties or sixties with COVID-19, enrolled during active disease. The sequenced material came from peripheral blood.

DNA of the CDR3: TGTGCCAGTAGCCCATCGGGGGGGCTGGCGACTGAAGCTTTCTTT. It translates to CASSPSGGLATEAFF. The chain is built from TRBV19 and TRBJ1-1, with D maybe TRBD1 (6 bases). Germline CDR1 reads LNHDA; CDR2 reads SQIVND (reference sequence). The length of the CDR3 is 15 residues. Trimming pared 6 bases from V and 5 bases from J, leaving 19 bases between.